A single sample gave rise to the 7 T cell receptor beta chains below, sequenced in a study of CXCR3-negative and CXCR3-positive naive CD8 T cells. 5' RACE that incorporated UMI labels was used to prepare the TRB cDNA libraries. After re-calling the 5' RACE reads, TCRdb lists one entry per CDR3 protein, DNA absent. This sample's clone table lists some 150,000 distinct CDR3 sequences. Whole-study results and caveats: The TRB CDR3s that CXCR3-positive naive cells carried were more hydrophobic than those of CXCR3-negative naive cells.

These receptors lack a known antigen. The sequencing input was naive CXCR3+ CD8+ T cells from blood. Subset denoted: CD45RO-CCR7+CD27+CD95- naive CD8+ T cells expressing CXCR3 (TNR3+). The source is a human donor in good health. Some clones in this sample may be carry-over from other donors' samples.

The chain carries TRBV29-1 and TRBJ2-4; TCRdb outputs TRBD2, but without DNA this stays unchecked. The CDR3 spans 11 residues. Germline V CDR1 and CDR2: SQVTM, ANQGSEA. The CDR3 sequence is CSVRGNDIQYF. Using reference TRBV29-1 and TRBJ2-4 for the parts outside the CDR3, the full variable domain is SAVISQKPSRDICQRGTSLTIQCQVDSQVTMMFWYRQQPGQSLTLIATANQGSEATYESGFVIDKFPISRPNLTFSTLTVSNMSPEDSSIYLCSVRGNDIQYFGAGTRLSVL.

The V and J genes are TRBV12-3 or TRBV12-4 and TRBJ2-2. The CDR3 has 17 residues. The chain's CDR3 is CASSYKRDWYHTGELFF.

The chain carries TRBV2 and TRBJ2-5; TCRdb's assignment of TRBD2 cannot be checked, as there is no DNA. The germline gives CDR1 SNHLY, CDR2 FYNNEI. The CDR3 covers 14 residues. CDR3 sequence reads: CASSSGPLSETQYF.

The gene calls are TRBV19 and TRBJ1-6; the D call of TRBD1 rests on TCRdb alone, since no DNA is present to check it. The germline V gene has CDR1 LNHDA and CDR2 SQIVND (reference sequence). The CDR3 runs to 12 residues. The CDR3 region is CAANTGDSPLHF.

The rearrangement links TRBV11-2 to TRBJ2-3; the TCRdb call, TRBD2, lacks DNA for checking. CDR1 SGHAT and CDR2 FQNNGV come from the germline V gene. The CDR3 is made up of 15 amino acids. CDR3: CASCLGSGGADTQYF. The full variable domain, completed using reference TRBV11-2 and TRBJ2-3, is EAGVAQSPRYKIIEKRQSVAFWCNPISGHATLYWYQQILGQGPKLLIQFQNNGVVDDSQLPKDRFSAERLKGVDSTLKIQPAKLEDSAVYLCASCLGSGGADTQYFGPGTRLTVL.

The chain joins TRBV5-1 to TRBJ1-5; TCRdb proposes TRBD1, but this gene call is untestable without DNA. This CDR3 region has 18 residues. From germline, CDR1 is SGHRS and CDR2 YFSETQ. This chain's CDR3 is CASSLAVRGDYSNQPQHF.

This chain uses TRBV3-2 with TRBJ2-7; the TCRdb D gene call, TRBD1, has no DNA to confirm it. TRBV3-2 is designated a pseudogene. The CDR3 extends over 14 amino acids. The CDR3 spells CASSLWTRRYEQYF.